The 7 T cell receptor beta chains below all came from one sample that was sequenced in a study of glioma-infiltrating T cells. Amplification of TCR alpha and beta CDR3 regions from RNA used iRepertoire nested multiplex PCR. TCRdb recomputed calls from the multiplex PCR reads with MiXCR, one row per CDR3 protein. The profile shows 3,500 to 5,000 distinct CDR3 sequences, about 92% of them singletons. Sequencing was done on a sample of glioma tissue, nonneoplastic brain tissue, or PBMCs (not recorded which). The receptors come from a human donor with low-grade glioma or glioblastoma, undergoing nonglioma brain surgery, or in good health (not recorded which).

Only a few counts were recorded for this clonotype. This beta chain lies outside the target of a library built for alpha chains; its clone size means little. V and J are TRBV20-1 and TRBJ2-3; D is perhaps TRBD1 or TRBD2 (5 bases each). Germline CDR1 reads DFQATT; CDR2 reads SNEGSKA (reference sequence). Trimming took 6 bases from V and 7 from J, leaving 20 bases between them. The CDR3 totals 14 residues. CDR3 loop: CSADSLLGVNTQYF. In DNA form, the CDR3 reads TGCAGTGCGGATAGCCTCCTGGGGGTAAATACGCAGTATTTT.

About this clonotype: In a library made to pick up alpha chains, this beta chain is a stray read with a size that means little. V usage is TRBV28 and J usage is TRBJ1-3, with 7 bases identical to TRBD1. The germline V gene has CDR1 MDHEN and CDR2 SYDVKM. CDR3 length equals 15 residues. The trim removed 4 bases at V and 4 bases at J, leaving 7 bases unmatched. The CDR3 spells CASSSGTATGNTIYF. CDR3 in DNA: TGTGCCAGCAGTTCCGGGACAGCCACCGGAAACACCATATATTTT.

Comments on this clonotype: The size of this beta chain means little, since it is a stray read in a library made for alpha chains. The chain is built from TRBV6-2 or TRBV6-3 and TRBJ2-3, with TRBD1 matching over 8 bases. Germline V gene lookup returns CDR1 MNHEY and CDR2 SVGEGT. This CDR3 has 16 residues. V trimming: 6 bases; J trimming: 3 bases; junction bases outside the gene matches: 11. CDR3 in amino acids: CASRPDEGQVTDTQYF. CDR3 bases: TGTGCCAGCAGGCCTGACGAGGGACAGGTAACAGATACGCAGTATTTT.

Concerning this clonotype: Since the library was made to target alpha chains, this beta chain is a stray read and its abundance is not meaningful. V is TRBV6-2 or TRBV6-3 and J is TRBJ2-3, with 10 bases aligning to TRBD1. Unmatched junction bases numbered 6, after V lost 3 bases and J lost 3 bases. The CDR3 runs to 16 residues. Germline-derived CDR1 and CDR2 are MNHEY and SVGEGT. The CDR3 nucleotides are TGTGCCAGCAGTTATCAGACAGGGGGCGCGACAGATACGCAGTATTTT. Amino acids: CASSYQTGGATDTQYF.

Turning to this clonotype: Because the library targeted alpha chains, this beta chain is an off-target read whose size means little. The chain recombines TRBV20-1 with TRBJ2-7; perhaps TRBD1 as D (5 bases). This CDR3 has 15 amino acids. Germline V CDR1 and CDR2: DFQATT, SNEGSKA (reference sequence). The germline V and J ends were trimmed by 0 bases and 2 bases, with 14 bases remaining between them. The DNA for the CDR3 is TGCAGTGCTAGAGATCCCAGGGAAGGGACCTACGAGCAGTACTTC. It codes for CSARDPREGTYEQYF.

Points on this clonotype: The library was prepared for alpha chains; this beta chain is a stray read, so its frequency means little. J is TRBJ2-2 and V is TRBV6-5, with D possibly being TRBD2 (5 bases). This CDR3 region has 14 residues. Germline V gene lookup returns CDR1 MNHEY and CDR2 SVGAGI. V was pared by 2 bases and J by 5 bases, with 9 bases between. CDR3 coding DNA: TGTGCCAGCAGTTACCCGGGCGGGACCGGGGAGCTGTTTTTT. Translation: CASSYPGGTGELFF.

This clonotype was seen just once. A library made for alpha chains picked up this beta chain off target, so its size means little. J is TRBJ2-1 and V is TRBV10-3, with 7 bases that match TRBD2. The CDR3 sequence is 16 residues long. V shed 10 bases and J 6 bases; nucleotides not matched to a gene: 18. Germline V gives CDR1 ENHRY, CDR2 SYGVKD. The CDR3 sequence: CASSPRGAGEVNEQFF. CDR3 in DNA: TGTGCCAGCAGCCCGCGGGGCGCGGGAGAAGTCAATGAGCAGTTCTTC.